These 11 T cell receptor beta chains originate from one sample sequenced in a study of blood T cell repertoires in COVID-19. Clones were read by immunoSEQ multiplex PCR, and TCRdb kept only the in-frame ones, dropping some. The top ten hold about 6% of the sample, which has tens of thousands of clones, 90% seen once. Sequenced: peripheral blood. Every receptor here comes from a man aged 35 to 55 with acute or convalescent COVID-19.

This chain links TRBV5-4 with TRBJ2-4, with TRBD1 matching over 8 bases. V lost 0 bases, J lost 3 bases, and 5 bases stayed unmatched. Germline V lookup: CDR1 SGHNT, CDR2 YYREEE (reference sequence). The CDR3 is 16 amino acids. CDR3 loop: CASSLAGQGGKNIQYF. The CDR3, as DNA: TGTGCCAGCAGCTTGGCCGGACAGGGCGGCAAAAACATTCAGTACTTC.

This chain uses TRBV5-6 with TRBJ1-1; D gene unclear. CDR3 size: 15 residues. Germline CDR1 is SGHDT and CDR2 is YYEEEE. V shed 0 bases and J shed 0 bases, with 9 bases lying between them. The DNA for the CDR3 is TGTGCCAGCAGCTTGGCCAGGCAGATGAACACTGAAGCTTTCTTT. Encoded protein: CASSLARQMNTEAFF. Full variable domain (remainder filled in from reference TRBV5-6 and TRBJ1-1): DAGVTQSPTHLIKTRGQQVTLRCSPKSGHDTVSWYQQALGQGPQFIFQYYEEEERQRGNFPDRFSGHQFPNYSSELNVNALLLGDSALYLCASSLARQMNTEAFFGQGTRLTVV.

The V and J genes are TRBV7-8 and TRBJ1-2; possible D gene TRBD1, 6 bases. This CDR3 comprises 17 residues. V was pared by 5 bases and J by 0 bases, with 19 bases between. Germline CDR1 SGHVS, CDR2 FQNEAQ. The CDR3 sequence is CASSEGGTRRANYGYTF. As DNA, the CDR3 is TGTGCCAGCAGCGAGGGGGGGACCCGGCGAGCTAACTATGGCTACACCTTC.

The chain links TRBV4-2 to TRBJ2-7; TRBD1 agrees at 8 bases. Germline CDR1 reads LGHNA; CDR2 reads YNFKEQ. The length of the CDR3 is 15 residues. V shed 5 bases, J shed 4 bases, and the junction held 10 bases outside the gene matches. As DNA, the CDR3 is TGTGCCAGCAGCACGACCGGGACAGGCGAATACGAGCAGTACTTC. The encoded protein is CASSTTGTGEYEQYF.

The chain employs TRBV20-1 and TRBJ2-7; TRBD2 matches at 7 bases. Per germline, CDR1 DFQATT and CDR2 SNEGSKA (reference sequence). The CDR3 sequence is 16 residues long. V trimming: 3 bases; J trimming: 0 bases; junction bases outside the gene matches: 11. The CDR3 is CSASLIAAGSSYEQYF. CDR3 in DNA: TGCAGTGCTAGTTTGATCGCAGCGGGAAGCTCCTACGAGCAGTACTTC.

This chain links TRBV10-3 with TRBJ1-3; D is possibly TRBD1 (6 bases). The V end lost 10 bases, the J end lost 0 bases, and 13 bases lay between the germline ends. The germline V gene encodes CDR1 ENHRY and CDR2 SYGVKD. The CDR3 runs to 14 residues. Written as DNA, the CDR3 is TGTGCCACTAGGAGACAGGTCTCTGGAAACACCATATATTTT. Its protein product is CATRRQVSGNTIYF.

The chain carries TRBV29-1 and TRBJ2-1, with D unclear. V was trimmed by 4 bases and J by 5 bases, leaving 12 bases between them. This CDR3 spans 13 amino acids. Germline CDR1 SQVTM, CDR2 ANQGSEA. In nucleotides, the CDR3 is TGCAGCGTTGTCGGTCATACCCACAATGAGCAGTTCTTC. Translated, it gives CSVVGHTHNEQFF.

The chain has TRBV5-4 and TRBJ2-2; the match to TRBD2 covers 9 bases. The V gene end was trimmed by 6 bases and the J gene end by 5 bases; junction bases not matched to a gene: 14. The CDR3 length is 17 residues. Germline V gene data show CDR1 as SGHNT and CDR2 as YYREEE (reference sequence). As DNA, the CDR3 is TGTGCCAGCACCCGAGGAGGGGCGGGAGGGCCTACCGGGGAGCTGTTTTTT. The encoded protein is CASTRGGAGGPTGELFF.

This clone was counted once. The genes are TRBV12-3 or TRBV12-4 and TRBJ1-1; TRBD1 matches 8 bases. With 5 bases clipped from V and 5 bases from J, the junction kept 4 bases outside the gene matches. This CDR3 comprises 13 residues. The CDR3 reads CASSRQGRTEAFF. In nucleotides, the CDR3 is TGTGCCAGCAGTCGACAGGGGAGGACTGAAGCTTTCTTT.

A few counts support this clone. The rearrangement uses TRBV4-3 and TRBJ1-4, with 7 bases matching TRBD1. J lost 2 bases, V lost 1 base, and 10 bases had no gene match. The CDR3 is 18 residues long. Looked up from germline, CDR1 is LGHNA and CDR2 is YSLEER. The CDR3, as DNA: TGCGCCAGCAGCCAAGTTCCCATCCGACAGGGCACTAATGAAAAACTGTTTTTT. It codes for CASSQVPIRQGTNEKLFF.

The V and J genes are TRBV10-3 and TRBJ1-3; 7 positions match TRBD1. V trimming: 3 bases; J trimming: 7 bases; junction bases outside the gene matches: 15. Germline V CDR1 and CDR2: ENHRY, SYGVKD. There are 17 residues in the CDR3. The CDR3 DNA is TGTGCCATCAGTGAAATTGGGGACAGAGTCTTCCGGAACACCATATATTTT. Protein sequence: CAISEIGDRVFRNTIYF.